This is a list of T cell receptor beta chains from one sample in a study of T cells in Graves' hyperthyroidism and ophthalmopathy. Using its own MiXCR run on the multiplex PCR reads, TCRdb lists one record per CDR3 protein. The sample has about 600,000 distinct CDR3 sequences, about 14% seen once. Material: blood. Source of these receptors: a woman aged 45-65 years with Graves' ophthalmopathy. CDR3s leave out the opening cysteine and the closing phenylalanine or tryptophan. The D gene is left open where the match is weak.

V gene	D gene	J gene	CDR3 protein
TRBV9	TRBD2	TRBJ2-2	ASSVPLAGDTGELF
TRBV20-1	TRBD2	TRBJ2-5	SASPGLAGVTVERETQY
TRBV6-1	-	TRBJ2-2	ASNSGRRELF
TRBV6-1	TRBD1	TRBJ2-5	ASSPTGKETQY
TRBV3-1	TRBD1	TRBJ2-7	ASSHGGTGGEGQY
TRBV24-1	TRBD2	TRBJ2-3	ATRAGLSTDTQY
TRBV5-1	TRBD2	TRBJ2-4	ASSERSHVLAGGMMLINIQY
TRBV18	-	TRBJ2-3	ASSNSSGIGTDTQY
TRBV7-2	-	TRBJ2-3	ASSPLRVTDTQY
TRBV20-1	-	TRBJ2-1	SARDLSWGHNEQF
TRBV6-1	-	TRBJ1-1	ASLDPVRVTEAF
TRBV4-3	-	TRBJ2-7	ASSQPGAELYEQY
TRBV7-3	TRBD2	TRBJ2-3	ASNKGLASTDTQY
TRBV4-2	TRBD2	TRBJ2-7	ASSHAATSGDPYEQY
TRBV7-9	-	TRBJ2-3	ASLAGDTDTQY
TRBV3-1	-	TRBJ2-1	ASSQDGGPGLNWNEQF
TRBV28	-	TRBJ2-7	ASSLVGPSEQY
TRBV6-5	-	TRBJ2-7	ASSYSKQHYEQY
TRBV7-9	-	TRBJ2-7	ASSTPTGQSSYEQY
TRBV6-2/TRBV6-3	TRBD1	TRBJ2-5	ASSYLQGQETQY
TRBV3-1	TRBD1	TRBJ1-5	ASSRGTGIQPQH
TRBV7-4	TRBD2	TRBJ2-1	ASSFWGHGGVRTSGRKGNEQF
TRBV27	-	TRBJ1-1	ASSRSTANTEAF
TRBV20-1	-	TRBJ1-3	SALFGGPTGNTIY
TRBV7-9	TRBD1	TRBJ2-1	ASSSTQGYSYNEQF
TRBV7-4	-	TRBJ1-1	ASSLTLEAF
TRBV18	-	TRBJ2-5	ASSPGAGETQY
TRBV28	-	TRBJ2-1	ASSLQGVGYNEQF
TRBV24-1	TRBD1	TRBJ2-1	ATSGVVTGANEQF
TRBV2	-	TRBJ2-7	ASSVGKLYEQY
TRBV6-2/TRBV6-3	TRBD1	TRBJ2-1	ASSYSGQRTYNEQF
TRBV3-1	TRBD1	TRBJ2-1	ASSHRDSLYNEQF
TRBV7-9	-	TRBJ2-1	AAPFPYNEQF
TRBV24-1	-	TRBJ2-7	ATSDTGHTYEQY
TRBV30	-	TRBJ2-2	AWSGLNTGELF
TRBV25-1	TRBD1	TRBJ1-4	ASSVGQGFTNEKLF
TRBV5-1	-	TRBJ2-7	ASSEDSQHYEQY
TRBV20-1	-	TRBJ1-4	SARGGGPTDNEKLF
TRBV30	-	TRBJ1-3	AWTPSSGNTIY